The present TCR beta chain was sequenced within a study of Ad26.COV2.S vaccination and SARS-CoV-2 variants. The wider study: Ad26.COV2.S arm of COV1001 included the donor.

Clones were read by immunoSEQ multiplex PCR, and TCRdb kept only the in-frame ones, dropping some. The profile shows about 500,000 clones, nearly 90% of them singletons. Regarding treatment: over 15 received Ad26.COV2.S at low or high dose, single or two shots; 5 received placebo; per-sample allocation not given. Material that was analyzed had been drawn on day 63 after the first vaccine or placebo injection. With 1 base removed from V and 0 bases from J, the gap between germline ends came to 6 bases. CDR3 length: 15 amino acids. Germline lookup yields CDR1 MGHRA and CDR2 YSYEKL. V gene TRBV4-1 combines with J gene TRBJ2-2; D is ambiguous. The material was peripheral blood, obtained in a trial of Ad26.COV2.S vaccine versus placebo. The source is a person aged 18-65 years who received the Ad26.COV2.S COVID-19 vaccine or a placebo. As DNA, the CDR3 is TGCGCCAGCAGCCAAGGACATTCGAACACCGGGGAGCTGTTTTTT. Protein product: CASSQGHSNTGELFF.